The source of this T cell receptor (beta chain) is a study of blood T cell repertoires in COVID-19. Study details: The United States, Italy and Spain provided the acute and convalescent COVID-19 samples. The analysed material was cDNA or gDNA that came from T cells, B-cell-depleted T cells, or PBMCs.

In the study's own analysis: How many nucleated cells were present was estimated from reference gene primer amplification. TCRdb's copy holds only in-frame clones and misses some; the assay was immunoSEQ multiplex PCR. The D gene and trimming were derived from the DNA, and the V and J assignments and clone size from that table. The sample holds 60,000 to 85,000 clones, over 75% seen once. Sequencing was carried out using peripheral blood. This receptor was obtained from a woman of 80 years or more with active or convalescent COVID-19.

DNA of the CDR3: TGCGCCAGCAGCCAAGATTTCGGCACAGATACGCAGTATTTT. Its translation: CASSQDFGTDTQYF. J is TRBJ2-3 and V is TRBV4-3; no reliable D call. Trimming took off 0 bases at V and 1 base at J, with 5 bases between the two ends. Germline values: CDR1 LGHNA, CDR2 YSLEER. This CDR3 is 14 amino acids long.